These 26 T cell receptor beta chains originate from one sample sequenced in a study of blood T cell repertoires in COVID-19 (dated by TCRdb to about 2020). To prepare the library, the immunoSEQ multiplex PCR assay was applied. TCRdb took this table from immuneACCESS and kept in-frame rearrangements with V and J called. Such tables lack part of the clones; where checked against another copy, unresolved V genes explain under half of the gap, and the rest is unexplained. The sample profile shows around 250,000 clones; approximately 89% of them were found once. The ten largest clonotypes hold more than 1% of the sample. The sample was PBMCs or T cells enriched from blood (not recorded which). All receptors come from a woman in her forties with acute COVID-19.

The chain carries TRBV21-1 and TRBJ2-5; the listed D gene, TRBD1, was not tested against the DNA. TRBV21-1 is recorded as a pseudogene. This CDR3 is built from 18 residues. The CDR3 region is CASSKGVQRRVGVETQYF. The CDR3 bases are TGTGCCAGCAGCAAAGGGGTCCAGCGCAGGGTAGGAGTCGAGACCCAGTACTTC.

The V gene is TRBV4-3, the J gene TRBJ1-2, with 9 bases lining up with TRBD1. CDR1 and CDR2 (germline): LGHNA, YSLEER. CDR3 length: 18 residues. V dropped 0 bases and J dropped 3; count of bases not matched to a gene: 11. CDR3 in DNA: TGCGCCAGCAGCCAAGATCCCGGGACAGGGTATTCAGACTATGGCTACACCTTC. Translated, it gives CASSQDPGTGYSDYGYTF.

This chain links TRBV27 with TRBJ2-2, with 14 bases identical to TRBD2. Germline V lookup: CDR1 MNHEY, CDR2 SMNVEV (reference sequence). The CDR3 contains 17 residues. Trimming removed 4 bases from V and 4 bases from J; junction bases left unmatched: 5. The CDR3 DNA reads TGTGCCAGCAGTTCCGGACTAGCGGGAGGACTCACCGGGGAGCTGTTTTTT. Amino acids: CASSSGLAGGLTGELFF.

The chain couples TRBV28 to TRBJ2-1; 11 positions match TRBD2. The CDR3 runs 15 residues. CDR1 is MDHEN, CDR2 SYDVKM, per germline. J gave up 0 bases and V 11 bases, and 6 bases lay outside the gene matches. Here the CDR3 reads CAGSSGRSSYNEQFF. The CDR3 DNA reads TGTGCCGGATCTAGCGGGAGGAGCTCCTACAATGAGCAGTTCTTC.

The chain uses TRBV9 and TRBJ1-6; 9 bases line up with TRBD1. V lost 0 bases and J lost 9; bases outside the gene matches: 4. The CDR3 is 15 residues long. From germline, CDR1 is SGDLS and CDR2 YYNGEE. CDR3 nucleotide sequence: TGTGCCAGCAGCGTAGCGGGACAGGGAGGTTCACCCCTCCACTTT. Its protein is CASSVAGQGGSPLHF.

The gene calls are TRBV30 and TRBJ1-5; D remains ambiguous. There are 13 residues in the CDR3. Germline CDR1 reads GTSNPN; CDR2 reads SVGIG (reference sequence). Between the trimmed V and J ends, which lost 1 base and 10 bases, there was a span of 14 bases. The CDR3 is CAWSDEGFAPQHF. In DNA, the CDR3 is TGTGCCTGGAGTGACGAGGGCTTTGCTCCCCAGCATTTT.

The rearrangement uses TRBV27 and TRBJ1-2, with 8 bases matching TRBD1. Germline V gives CDR1 MNHEY, CDR2 SMNVEV (reference sequence). CDR3 length: 15 residues. V dropped 5 bases and J dropped 4; count of bases not matched to a gene: 9. The CDR3 spells CASSLPGQASYGYTF. CDR3 nucleotide sequence: TGTGCCAGCAGTCTACCGGGACAGGCCTCCTATGGCTACACCTTC.

Only one count was recorded for this clone. The chain couples TRBV6-1 to TRBJ1-4; 9 positions match TRBD1. This CDR3 is built from 16 residues. V shed 2 bases, J shed 4 bases, and the junction held 5 bases outside the gene matches. From germline, CDR1 is MNHNS and CDR2 SASEGT. The CDR3 DNA reads TGTGCCAGCAGTGAATTTGGACAGGGGTATAATGAAAAACTGTTTTTT. It encodes CASSEFGQGYNEKLFF.

The chain carries TRBV3-1 (or the pseudogene TRBV3-2) and TRBJ2-7, with 8 bases aligning to TRBD2. Trimming took 0 bases from V and 2 from J; bases not matched to a gene: 3. Germline CDR1 LGHDT, CDR2 YNNKEL (reference sequence). This CDR3 spans 15 amino acids. In DNA form, the CDR3 reads TGTGCCAGCAGCCAAGACGTCGGGAGGGCCTACGAGCAGTACTTC. It codes for CASSQDVGRAYEQYF.

The chain combines TRBV5-5 with TRBJ1-2; tentatively, D is TRBD1 (6 bases). Germline V gives CDR1 SGHKS, CDR2 YYEKEE (reference sequence). Trimming pared 2 bases from V and 1 base from J, leaving 15 bases between. The CDR3 runs 16 residues. Here the CDR3 reads CASSFGFNRDNYGYTF. Here the CDR3 DNA reads TGTGCCAGCAGCTTTGGGTTCAACAGGGATAACTATGGCTACACCTTC.

As DNA, the CDR3 is TGTGCCAGCAGCGTAGCAGGGCTGGACTACAATGAGCAGTTCTTC. Its protein product is CASSVAGLDYNEQFF. The V gene is TRBV9, the J gene TRBJ2-1; maybe TRBD1 (5 bases). Trimming took off 0 bases at V and 3 bases at J, with 10 bases between the two ends. This CDR3 contains 15 residues. Germline CDR1 and CDR2: SGDLS and YYNGEE. Looking up the rest from reference TRBV9 and TRBJ2-1 gives the full variable domain: DSGVTQTPKHLITATGQRVTLRCSPRSGDLSVYWYQQSLDQGLQFLIQYYNGEERAKGNILERFSAQQFPDLHSELNLSSLELGDSALYFCASSVAGLDYNEQFFGPGTRLTVL.

This clone was recorded a few times. CDR3: CASSRGQAAQSNQPQHF. CDR3 nucleotide sequence: TGTGCCAGCAGCCGGGGACAGGCCGCACAAAGTAATCAGCCCCAGCATTTT. The chain links TRBV7-2 to TRBJ1-5, with TRBD1 identical over 8 bases. V trimming: 5 bases; J trimming: 4 bases; junction bases outside the gene matches: 13. Germline V gene data show CDR1 as SGHTA and CDR2 as FQGNSA. There are 17 residues in the CDR3.

The chain couples TRBV6-4 to TRBJ2-1, with 9 bases lining up with TRBD2. The CDR3 loop spans 16 amino acids. J lost 5 bases, V lost 1 base, and 6 bases had no gene match. Germline CDR1 is MRHNA and CDR2 is SNTAGT. The CDR3 coding sequence is TGTGCCAGCAGTGACTTCCCTAGCGGGGCGAACAATGAGCAGTTCTTC. Protein: CASSDFPSGANNEQFF.

Remarks on this clone: An end of the junction differs from the germline gene, which may be a read error. J is TRBJ2-2 and V is TRBV6-2 or TRBV6-3, with 9 bases matching TRBD2. CDR1 MNHEY and CDR2 SVGEGT come from the germline V gene. The CDR3 is made up of 13 amino acids. The CDR3 sequence: CASSLAGVGELFF. CDR3 bases: TGTGCCAGTAGTTTAGCGGGAGTCGGGGAGCTGTTTTTT.

J is TRBJ2-2 and V is TRBV5-1; TRBD2 aligns across 13 bases. This CDR3 is built from 16 residues. V lost 5 bases and J lost 6; bases outside the gene matches: 7. Per the germline V gene, CDR1 is SGHRS and CDR2 is YFSETQ. CDR3 DNA sequence: TGCGCCAGCAGTTCCCGGACTAGCGGGAGCCCCGGGGAGCTGTTTTTT. It yields the protein CASSSRTSGSPGELFF.

A single count supports this clone. CDR3 nucleotides: TGTGCCAGCAGCTTCCGGGTATCGAACTATGGCTACACCTTC. Its translation is CASSFRVSNYGYTF. The rearrangement joins TRBV7-9 to TRBJ1-2; D is unresolved. Germline values: CDR1 SEHNR, CDR2 FQNEAQ (reference sequence). Trimming shortened V by 3 bases and J by 2 bases, and 10 bases separated the two germline ends. This CDR3 region has 14 residues.

The chain recombines TRBV7-9 with TRBJ2-1, with 12 bases aligning to TRBD2. Losses at the gene ends were 5 bases for V and 5 bases for J; bases not matched to a gene: 7. The CDR3 length is 16 residues. CDR1 is SEHNR and CDR2 is FQNEAQ in the germline V gene (reference sequence). The CDR3: CASSKRLAGDHNEQFF. The CDR3 bases are TGTGCCAGCAGCAAACGACTAGCGGGAGACCACAATGAGCAGTTCTTC.

The gene calls are TRBV27 and TRBJ1-5, with unresolved D. The CDR3 spans 15 residues. Germline values: CDR1 MNHEY, CDR2 SMNVEV (reference sequence). V gave up 2 bases and J gave up 7 bases, with 15 bases separating them. CDR3 sequence reads: CASSLGREGRQPQHF. The DNA of the CDR3 is TGTGCCAGCAGTTTAGGGCGGGAAGGGAGGCAGCCCCAGCATTTT.

The chain has TRBV9 and TRBJ2-3; TRBD1 agrees at 7 bases. CDR1 and CDR2 from the germline V gene are SGDLS and YYNGEE. The CDR3 totals 13 residues. V lost 2 bases and J lost 5; bases outside the gene matches: 2. CDR3 coding DNA: TGTGCCAGCAGCGTGACAGGGAGAGATACGCAGTATTTT. It encodes CASSVTGRDTQYF.

This rearrangement joins TRBV6-2 or TRBV6-3 to TRBJ2-5; 7 bases are shared with TRBD1. Germline CDR1 and CDR2: MNHEY and SVGEGT. The junction had 7 bases not matched to a gene; V was cut back by 2 bases and J by 1 base. This CDR3 spans 16 amino acids. CDR3: CASSYMTGTIQETQYF. In nucleotides, the CDR3 is TGTGCCAGCAGTTACATGACAGGGACCATCCAAGAGACCCAGTACTTC.

The V call is TRBV27, the J call TRBJ1-5; TRBD1 matches 8 bases. Germline trimming cut 5 bases from V and 6 bases from J; bases unmatched to any gene: 12. The CDR3 runs 16 residues. Per germline, CDR1 MNHEY and CDR2 SMNVEV (reference sequence). The CDR3 loop is CASSMDREATGQPQHF. DNA for the CDR3: TGTGCCAGCAGTATGGACAGGGAAGCCACGGGTCAGCCCCAGCATTTT.

V and J are TRBV6-5 and TRBJ2-1; D is unresolved. The CDR3 covers 14 residues. V was trimmed by 9 bases and J by 0 bases, leaving 12 bases between them. CDR1 is MNHEY, CDR2 SVGAGI, per germline. CDR3 region: CASCTWSSYNEQFF. The CDR3 DNA is TGTGCCAGTTGTACTTGGAGCTCCTACAATGAGCAGTTCTTC.

This clone was picked up a small number of times. This sequence joins TRBV4-2 and TRBJ1-1, with 12 positions matching TRBD1. The V segment lost 4 bases and the J segment 4 bases; nucleotides outside the gene matches: 7. The CDR3 extends over 16 amino acids. CDR1 LGHNA and CDR2 YNFKEQ come from the germline V gene. Here the CDR3 reads CASSPVGQGARTEAFF. As DNA, the CDR3 is TGTGCCAGCAGCCCTGTGGGACAGGGGGCGCGCACTGAAGCTTTCTTT.

This rearrangement joins TRBV5-6 to TRBJ2-3, with D possibly TRBD1 on 6 matching bases. From germline, CDR1 is SGHDT and CDR2 YYEEEE. V lost 3 bases to trimming and J lost 0 bases, with 11 bases between them. This CDR3 is 15 amino acids long. This CDR3 is CASSSTGRSTDTQYF. CDR3 nucleotide sequence: TGTGCCAGCAGCTCGACAGGCCGTAGCACAGATACGCAGTATTTT.

This rearrangement joins TRBV7-6 to TRBJ1-1; D might be TRBD1 (6 bases). V gave up 5 bases and J gave up 5 bases, with 15 bases separating them. This CDR3 comprises 14 residues. In germline, CDR1 is SGHVS, CDR2 FNYEAQ. In nucleotides, the CDR3 is TGTGCCAGCAGCCAGACAGGAGGAGGAACTGAAGCTTTCTTT. Protein sequence: CASSQTGGGTEAFF.

This chain uses TRBV12-5 with TRBJ2-1; 10 nucleotides agree with TRBD2. The germline gives CDR1 LGHNT, CDR2 FRNRAP. V shed 3 bases and J 8 bases; nucleotides not matched to a gene: 34. This CDR3 has 24 amino acids. CDR3 region: CASGFNPRWGFGERAGGPGDEQFF. In DNA form, the CDR3 reads TGTGCTAGTGGTTTCAACCCTCGGTGGGGCTTCGGGGAAAGAGCGGGAGGGCCAGGAGATGAGCAGTTCTTC.